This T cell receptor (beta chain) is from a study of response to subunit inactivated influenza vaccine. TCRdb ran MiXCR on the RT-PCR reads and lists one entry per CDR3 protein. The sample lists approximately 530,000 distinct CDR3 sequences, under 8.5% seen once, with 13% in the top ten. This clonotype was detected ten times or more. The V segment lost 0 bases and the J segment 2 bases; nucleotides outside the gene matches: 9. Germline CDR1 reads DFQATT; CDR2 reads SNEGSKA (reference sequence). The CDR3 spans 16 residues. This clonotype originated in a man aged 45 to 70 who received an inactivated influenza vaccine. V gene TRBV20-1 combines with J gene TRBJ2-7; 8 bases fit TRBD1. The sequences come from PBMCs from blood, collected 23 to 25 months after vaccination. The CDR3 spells CSAREPATGGTYEQYF. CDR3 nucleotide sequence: TGCAGTGCTAGAGAGCCGGCCACAGGGGGTACCTACGAGCAGTACTTC.